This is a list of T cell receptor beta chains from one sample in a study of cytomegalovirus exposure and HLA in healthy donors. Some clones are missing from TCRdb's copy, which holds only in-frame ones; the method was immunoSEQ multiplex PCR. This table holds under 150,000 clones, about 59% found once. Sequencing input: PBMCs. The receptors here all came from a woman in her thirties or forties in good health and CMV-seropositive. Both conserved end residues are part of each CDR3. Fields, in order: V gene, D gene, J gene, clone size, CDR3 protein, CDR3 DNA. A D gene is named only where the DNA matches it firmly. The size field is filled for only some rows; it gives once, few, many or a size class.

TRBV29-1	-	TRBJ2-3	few	CSVVRRSTDTQYF	TGCAGCGTTGTTAGGAGGAGCACAGATACGCAGTATTTT
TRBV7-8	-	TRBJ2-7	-	CASSPKGGDSTYEQYF	TGTGCCAGCAGCCCAAAGGGCGGAGACAGTACCTACGAGCAGTACTTC
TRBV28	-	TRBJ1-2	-	CASAAPRVINYGYTF	TGTGCCAGTGCGGCCCCCAGGGTCATTAACTATGGCTACACCTTC
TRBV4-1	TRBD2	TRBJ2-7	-	CASSQERLAAYEQYF	TGCGCCAGCAGCCAAGAAAGACTAGCGGCCTACGAGCAGTACTTC
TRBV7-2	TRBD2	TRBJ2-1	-	CASTTGRANEQFF	TGTGCCAGCACCACGGGGAGGGCCAATGAGCAGTTCTTC
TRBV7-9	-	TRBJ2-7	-	CASSPLWREQYF	TGTGCCAGCAGCCCCCTTTGGAGGGAGCAGTACTTC
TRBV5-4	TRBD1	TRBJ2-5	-	CASSSDTGARYF	TGTGCCAGCAGCTCGGACACAGGGGCTCGGTACTTC
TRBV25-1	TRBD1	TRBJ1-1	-	CASSAGTGSADTEAFF	TGTGCCAGCAGTGCAGGGACAGGGAGTGCGGACACTGAAGCTTTCTTT
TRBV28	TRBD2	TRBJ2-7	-	CASRTLAGASSSYEQYF	TGTGCCAGCAGGACCCTAGCGGGAGCCTCGAGCTCCTACGAGCAGTACTTC
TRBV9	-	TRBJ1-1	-	CASSVAGGMNTEAFF	TGTGCCAGCAGCGTAGCTGGGGGGATGAACACTGAAGCTTTCTTT
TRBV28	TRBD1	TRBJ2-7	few	CASSGQGVSYEQYF	TGTGCCAGCAGTGGACAGGGGGTATCCTACGAGCAGTACTTC
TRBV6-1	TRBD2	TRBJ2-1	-	CASSGTSFYSYNEQFF	TGTGCCAGCAGTGGGACTAGCTTCTACTCCTACAATGAGCAGTTCTTC
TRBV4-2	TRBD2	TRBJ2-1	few	CASSQRGGTYNEQFF	TGTGCCAGCAGCCAACGCGGGGGGACCTACAATGAGCAGTTCTTC
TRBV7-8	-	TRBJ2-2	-	CASSSGGLAVSGEEIAGELFF	TGTGCCAGCAGCTCTGGGGGACTTGCCGTATCGGGGGAAGAAATAGCCGGGGAGCTGTTTTTT
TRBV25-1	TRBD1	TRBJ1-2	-	CASSPGGTGGGYTF	TGTGCCAGCAGTCCCGGTGGGACAGGGGGGGGCTACACCTTC
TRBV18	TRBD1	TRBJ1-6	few	CASSPTDRGNSPLHF	TGTGCCAGCTCACCAACCGACAGGGGTAATTCACCCCTCCACTTT
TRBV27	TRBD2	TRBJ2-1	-	CASRTASGKLNEQFF	TGTGCCAGCAGGACGGCTAGCGGGAAGCTCAATGAGCAGTTCTTC
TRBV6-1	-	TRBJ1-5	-	CASSGNFNNNQPQHF	TGTGCCAGCAGCGGGAATTTTAATAACAATCAGCCCCAGCATTTT
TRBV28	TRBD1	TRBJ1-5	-	CASNTGDQPQHF	TGTGCCAGCAATACAGGGGATCAGCCCCAGCATTTT
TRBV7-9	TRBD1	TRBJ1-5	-	CASSLAAGGLNSNQPQHF	TGTGCCAGCAGCTTAGCGGCAGGGGGTTTGAATAGCAATCAGCCCCAGCATTTT
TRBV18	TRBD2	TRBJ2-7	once	CASSPGLANSYEQYF	TGTGCCAGCTCTCCGGGACTAGCCAACTCCTACGAGCAGTACTTC
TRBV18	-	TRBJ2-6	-	CASSPRASGANVLTF	TGTGCCAGCTCACCGAGGGCCTCTGGGGCCAACGTCCTGACTTTC
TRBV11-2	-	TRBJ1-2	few	CASSLLVGSSSHGYTF	TGTGCCAGCAGCCTCCTCGTGGGCAGCTCTTCACATGGCTACACCTTC
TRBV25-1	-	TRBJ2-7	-	CASSFVGTYEQYF	TGTGCCAGCAGCTTCGTTGGCACCTACGAGCAGTACTTC
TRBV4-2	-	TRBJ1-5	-	CASSQDYAGDQPQHF	TGTGCCAGCAGCCAAGATTACGCGGGAGATCAGCCCCAGCATTTT
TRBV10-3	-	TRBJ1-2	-	CAISESFRSYGYTF	TGTGCCATCAGTGAGTCGTTCCGGAGTTATGGCTACACCTTC
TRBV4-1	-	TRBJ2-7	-	CASSQAEAVVSYEQYF	TGCGCCAGCAGCCAAGCAGAGGCGGTAGTCTCCTACGAGCAGTACTTC
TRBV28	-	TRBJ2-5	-	CASSSSISGETQYF	TGTGCCAGCAGCTCGAGTATTAGCGGAGAGACCCAGTACTTC
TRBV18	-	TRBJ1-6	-	CASSYREGDSPLHF	TGTGCCAGCTCATACCGGGAGGGAGATTCACCCCTCCACTTT
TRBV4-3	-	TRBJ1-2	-	CASSQSFFGWGLGYTF	TGCGCCAGCAGCCAATCTTTCTTTGGGTGGGGGCTTGGCTACACCTTC
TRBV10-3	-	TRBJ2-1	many	CAISQDSNEQFF	TGTGCCATCAGTCAGGACTCCAATGAGCAGTTCTTC
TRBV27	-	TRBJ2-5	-	CASSWTAKLWGETQYF	TGTGCCAGCAGTTGGACAGCTAAGCTATGGGGAGAGACCCAGTACTTC
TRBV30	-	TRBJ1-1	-	CAWSTTGYTEAFF	TGTGCCTGGAGTACTACGGGGTACACTGAAGCTTTCTTT
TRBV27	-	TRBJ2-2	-	CASSLADSTGELFF	TGTGCCAGCAGTCTAGCCGATTCCACCGGGGAGCTGTTTTTT
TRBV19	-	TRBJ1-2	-	CASSMRAAYGYTF	TGTGCCAGTAGTATGAGGGCAGCTTATGGCTACACCTTC
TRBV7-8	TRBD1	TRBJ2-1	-	CASSLDRGGFYNEQFF	TGTGCCAGCAGCTTAGACAGGGGTGGATTCTACAATGAGCAGTTCTTC
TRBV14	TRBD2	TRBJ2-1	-	CASSQALGPTLAGSSYNEQFF	TGTGCCAGCAGCCAAGCCCTAGGACCTACGCTAGCGGGTAGCTCCTACAATGAGCAGTTCTTC
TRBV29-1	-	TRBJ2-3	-	CSGQRGTDTQYF	TGCAGCGGCCAAAGGGGGACAGATACGCAGTATTTT
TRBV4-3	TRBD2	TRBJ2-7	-	CASSQDSISGMRYEQYF	TGCGCCAGCAGCCAAGATAGCATCAGCGGGATGAGATACGAGCAGTACTTC
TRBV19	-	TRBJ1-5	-	CASSNPGGLQPQHF	TGTGCCAGTAGTAACCCCGGGGGTCTCCAGCCCCAGCATTTT
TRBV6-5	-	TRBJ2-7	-	CASSYSAGRSEQYF	TGTGCCAGCAGTTACTCGGCAGGGCGTAGCGAGCAGTACTTC
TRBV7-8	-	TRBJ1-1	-	CASSPPLMLGGEAFF	TGTGCCAGCAGCCCTCCCCTAATGTTGGGAGGTGAAGCTTTCTTT
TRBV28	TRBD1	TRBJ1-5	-	CASTHRGGRSNQPQHF	TGTGCCAGCACCCACAGGGGGGGTCGTAGCAATCAGCCCCAGCATTTT
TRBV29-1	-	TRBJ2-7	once	CSVEEGAPNEQYF	TGCAGCGTTGAAGAAGGGGCCCCAAACGAGCAGTACTTC
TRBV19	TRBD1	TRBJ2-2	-	CASSIAGQVGAGELFF	TGTGCCAGTAGTATAGCGGGACAGGTAGGGGCCGGGGAGCTGTTTTTT
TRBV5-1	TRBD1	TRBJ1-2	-	CASSLDSTGELNGYTF	TGCGCCAGCAGCTTGGACTCGACAGGGGAATTGAATGGCTACACCTTC
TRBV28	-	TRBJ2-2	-	CASSTVSNTGELFF	TGTGCCAGCAGTACAGTCTCGAACACCGGGGAGCTGTTTTTT
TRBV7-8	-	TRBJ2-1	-	CASSLGGGHQLFSNEQFF	TGTGCCAGCAGCTTGGGGGGGGGACACCAACTTTTTAGTAATGAGCAGTTCTTC
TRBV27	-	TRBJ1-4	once	CASSFRGLLDSSYNEKLFF	TGTGCCAGCAGTTTTCGCGGCCTTCTCGACAGCTCCTATAATGAAAAACTGTTTTTT
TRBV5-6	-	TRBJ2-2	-	CASSLVPGYTGELFF	TGTGCCAGCAGCTTGGTTCCAGGGTATACCGGGGAGCTGTTTTTT
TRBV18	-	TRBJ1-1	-	CASSRGGGAWTEAFF	TGTGCCAGCTCACGCGGCGGGGGCGCGTGGACTGAAGCTTTCTTT
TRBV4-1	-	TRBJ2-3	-	CASSQVASGDTQYF	TGCGCCAGCAGCCAAGTGGCCTCGGGGGATACGCAGTATTTT